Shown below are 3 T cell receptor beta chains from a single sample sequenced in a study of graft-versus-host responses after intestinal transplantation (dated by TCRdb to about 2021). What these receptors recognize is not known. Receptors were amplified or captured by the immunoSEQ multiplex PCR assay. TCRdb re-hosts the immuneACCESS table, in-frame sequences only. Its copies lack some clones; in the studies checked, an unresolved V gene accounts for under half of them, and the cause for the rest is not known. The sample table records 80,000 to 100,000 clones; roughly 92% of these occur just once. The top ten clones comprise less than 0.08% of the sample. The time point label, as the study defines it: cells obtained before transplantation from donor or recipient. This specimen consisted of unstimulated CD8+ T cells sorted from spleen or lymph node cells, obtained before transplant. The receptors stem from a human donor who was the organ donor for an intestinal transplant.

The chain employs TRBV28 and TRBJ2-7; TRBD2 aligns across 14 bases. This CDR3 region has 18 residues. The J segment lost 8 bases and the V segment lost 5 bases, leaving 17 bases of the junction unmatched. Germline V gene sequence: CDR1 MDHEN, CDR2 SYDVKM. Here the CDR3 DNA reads TGTGCCAGCAGTCCGCCGGGACTAGCGGGAGAGTTAGCTACGAAGCAGTACTTC. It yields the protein CASSPPGLAGELATKQYF.

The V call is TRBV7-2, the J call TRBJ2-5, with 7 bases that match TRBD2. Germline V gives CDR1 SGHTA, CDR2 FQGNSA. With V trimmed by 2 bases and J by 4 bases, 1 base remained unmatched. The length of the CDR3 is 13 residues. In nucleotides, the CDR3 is TGTGCCAGCAGCTTAACGGGAGGAGAGACCCAGTACTTC. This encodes CASSLTGGETQYF.

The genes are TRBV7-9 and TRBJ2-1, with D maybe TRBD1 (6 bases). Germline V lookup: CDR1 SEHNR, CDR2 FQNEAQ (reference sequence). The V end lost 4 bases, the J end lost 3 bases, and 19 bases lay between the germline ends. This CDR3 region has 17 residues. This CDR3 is CASSSTQGPAYYNEQFF. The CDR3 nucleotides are TGTGCCAGCAGCTCGACCCAGGGGCCCGCTTACTACAATGAGCAGTTCTTC.